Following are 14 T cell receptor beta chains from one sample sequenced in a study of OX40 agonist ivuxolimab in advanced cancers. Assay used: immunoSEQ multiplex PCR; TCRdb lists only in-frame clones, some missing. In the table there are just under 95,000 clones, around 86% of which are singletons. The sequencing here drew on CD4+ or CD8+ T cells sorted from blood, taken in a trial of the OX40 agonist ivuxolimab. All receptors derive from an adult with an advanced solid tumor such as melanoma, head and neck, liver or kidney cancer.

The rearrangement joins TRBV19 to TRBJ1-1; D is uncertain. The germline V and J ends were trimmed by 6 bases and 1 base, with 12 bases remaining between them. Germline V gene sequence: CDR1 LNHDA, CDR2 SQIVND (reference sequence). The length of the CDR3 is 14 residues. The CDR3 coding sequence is TGTGCCAGTAGGATCCCTACGAGGAACACTGAAGCTTTCTTT. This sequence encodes CASRIPTRNTEAFF.

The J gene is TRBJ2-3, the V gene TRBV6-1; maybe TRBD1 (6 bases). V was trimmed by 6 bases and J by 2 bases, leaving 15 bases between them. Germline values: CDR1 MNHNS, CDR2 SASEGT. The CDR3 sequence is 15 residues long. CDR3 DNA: TGTGCCAGCAGGGCCGGGACAAGCCTCACAGATACGCAGTATTTT. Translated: CASRAGTSLTDTQYF.

The CDR3 DNA follows: TGTGCCAGTAGTGCTACCACGGGCTACGAGCAGTACTTC. This codes for CASSATTGYEQYF. J is TRBJ2-7 and V is TRBV19; unclear D gene. This CDR3 is 13 amino acids long. Germline assignment: CDR1 LNHDA and CDR2 SQIVND (reference sequence). The V gene lost 5 bases and the J gene lost 3 bases, with 11 bases spanning the gap.

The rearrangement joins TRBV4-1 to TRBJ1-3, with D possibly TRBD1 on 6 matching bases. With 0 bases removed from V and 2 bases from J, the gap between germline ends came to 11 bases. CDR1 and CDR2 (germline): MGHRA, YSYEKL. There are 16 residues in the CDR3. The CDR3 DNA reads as TGCGCCAGCAGCCAAGATGTCGCAGGGGCTGGAAACACCATATATTTT. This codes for CASSQDVAGAGNTIYF.

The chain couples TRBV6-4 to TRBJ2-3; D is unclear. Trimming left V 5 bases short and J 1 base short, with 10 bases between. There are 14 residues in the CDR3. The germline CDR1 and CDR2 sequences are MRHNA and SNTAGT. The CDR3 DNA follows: TGTGCCAGCAGTCTGGATGCCGGCACAGATACGCAGTATTTT. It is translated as CASSLDAGTDTQYF.

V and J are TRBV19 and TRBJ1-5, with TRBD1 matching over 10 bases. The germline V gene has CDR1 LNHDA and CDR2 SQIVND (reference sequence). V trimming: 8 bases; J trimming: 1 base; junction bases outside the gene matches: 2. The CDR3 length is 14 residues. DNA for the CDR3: TGTGCCAGTTCGGACAGGGGGAGCAATCAGCCCCAGCATTTT. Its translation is CASSDRGSNQPQHF. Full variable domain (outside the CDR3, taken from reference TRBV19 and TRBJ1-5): DGGITQSPKYLFRKEGQNVTLSCEQNLNHDAMYWYRQDPGQGLRLIYYSQIVNDFQKGDIAEGYSVSREKKESFPLTVTSAQKNPTAFYLCASSDRGSNQPQHFGDGTRLSIL.

The DNA for the CDR3 is TGTGCCAGCAGCCAATCCAACAGGGGTGGCTACACCTTC. This codes for CASSQSNRGGYTF. The chain combines TRBV14 with TRBJ1-2, with 7 bases that match TRBD1. V lost 2 bases, J lost 7 bases, and 4 bases stayed unmatched. The CDR3 totals 13 residues. The germline V gene has CDR1 SGHDN and CDR2 FVKESK.

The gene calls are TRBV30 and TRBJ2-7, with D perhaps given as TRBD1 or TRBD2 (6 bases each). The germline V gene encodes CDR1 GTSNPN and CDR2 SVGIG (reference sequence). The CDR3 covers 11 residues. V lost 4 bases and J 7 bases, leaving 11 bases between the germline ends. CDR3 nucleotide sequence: TGTGCCTGGAAAACAGGGAGGGAGCAGTACTTC. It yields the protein CAWKTGREQYF.

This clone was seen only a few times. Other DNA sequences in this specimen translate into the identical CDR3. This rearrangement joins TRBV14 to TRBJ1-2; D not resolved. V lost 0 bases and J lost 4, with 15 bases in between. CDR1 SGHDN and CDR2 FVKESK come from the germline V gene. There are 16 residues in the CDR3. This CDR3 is CASSQDGRGRGYGYTF. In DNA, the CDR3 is TGTGCCAGCAGCCAAGATGGGAGAGGACGGGGCTATGGCTACACCTTC.

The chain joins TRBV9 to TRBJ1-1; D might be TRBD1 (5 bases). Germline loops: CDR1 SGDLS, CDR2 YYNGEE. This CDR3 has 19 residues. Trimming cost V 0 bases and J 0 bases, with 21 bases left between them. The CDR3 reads CASSVAPLGGTSMNTEAFF. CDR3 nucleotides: TGTGCCAGCAGCGTAGCCCCTCTTGGGGGAACTTCGATGAACACTGAAGCTTTCTTT.

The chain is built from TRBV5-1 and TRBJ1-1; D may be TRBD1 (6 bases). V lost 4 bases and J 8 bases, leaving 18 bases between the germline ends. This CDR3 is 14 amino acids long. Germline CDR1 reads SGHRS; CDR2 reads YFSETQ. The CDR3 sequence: CASSRREGEMEAFF. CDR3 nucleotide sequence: TGCGCCAGCAGCCGCCGGGAGGGGGAGATGGAAGCTTTCTTT.

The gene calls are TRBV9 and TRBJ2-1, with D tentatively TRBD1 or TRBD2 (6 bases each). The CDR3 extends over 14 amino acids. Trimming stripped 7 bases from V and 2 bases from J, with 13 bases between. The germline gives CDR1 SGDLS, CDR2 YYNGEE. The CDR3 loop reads CASAGGKAYNEQFF. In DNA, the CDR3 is TGTGCCAGCGCCGGGGGCAAGGCCTACAATGAGCAGTTCTTC.

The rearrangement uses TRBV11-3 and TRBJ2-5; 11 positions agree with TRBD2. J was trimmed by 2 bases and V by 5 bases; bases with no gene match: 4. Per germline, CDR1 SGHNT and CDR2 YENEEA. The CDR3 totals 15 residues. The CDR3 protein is CASSTGTSGQETQYF. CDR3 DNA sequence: TGTGCCAGCAGCACAGGGACTAGCGGACAAGAGACCCAGTACTTC.

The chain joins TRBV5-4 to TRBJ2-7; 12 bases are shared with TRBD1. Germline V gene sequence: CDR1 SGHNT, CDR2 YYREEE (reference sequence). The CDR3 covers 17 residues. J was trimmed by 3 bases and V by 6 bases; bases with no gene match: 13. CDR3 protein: CASTSWGQGARFYEQYF. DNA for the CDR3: TGTGCCAGCACTTCATGGGGACAGGGGGCAAGATTCTACGAGCAGTACTTC. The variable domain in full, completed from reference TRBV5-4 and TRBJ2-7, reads ETGVTQSPTHLIKTRGQQVTLRCSSQSGHNTVSWYQQALGQGPQFIFQYYREEENGRGNFPPRFSGLQFPNYSSELNVNALELDDSALYLCASTSWGQGARFYEQYFGPGTRLTVT.